The 25 T cell receptor beta chains reported below all come from one sample, sequenced in a study of beta chain features in type 1 diabetes (dated by TCRdb to the late 2010s). The method was the immunoSEQ multiplex PCR assay. The entire amount of isolated RNA was reverse transcribed using the High Capacity cDNA Reverse Transcription Kit, so the sequenced TCRB transcripts were expressed ones. The table was pulled from immuneACCESS by TCRdb, which kept in-frame rearrangements only. Such tables lose some clones; where checked, under half of the loss comes from unresolved V genes, and the rest has no known cause. Counted in this sample were about 410,000 clones; more than 11% of them appeared once. The ten largest make up about 0.04% of the sample. Sequences were obtained from naive CD4+ T cells from blood. Reading the label with the study, this specimen's cell subset or site is: true naive CD4+ T cells. The receptors come from a man younger than 45 in good health.

This clone has a handful of counts. The CDR3 protein is CASSEESSRTYNEQFF. For the CDR3, the DNA is TGTGCCAGCAGTGAAGAGTCTTCGCGGACCTACAATGAGCAGTTCTTC. The chain is built from TRBV2 and TRBJ2-1, with D unclear. CDR1 and CDR2 from the germline V gene are SNHLY and FYNNEI. CDR3 size: 16 residues. The V end was cut by 1 base, the J end by 2 bases, with 12 bases between.

CDR3 protein: CASSEEGVFRQPQHF. The CDR3 DNA sequence: TGTGCCAGCAGTGAAGAGGGGGTGTTTCGGCAGCCCCAGCATTTT. The genes are TRBV6-1 and TRBJ1-5; tentatively, D is TRBD1 (6 bases). The V end lost 1 base, the J end lost 7 bases, and 14 bases lay between the germline ends. The CDR3 runs 15 residues. CDR1 is MNHNS and CDR2 is SASEGT in the germline V gene.

Only a few counts were recorded for this clone. V is TRBV11-2 and J is TRBJ1-5, with D tentatively TRBD1 (6 bases). This CDR3 is 14 amino acids long. Germline CDR1 and CDR2: SGHAT and FQNNGV. Trimming shortened V by 6 bases and J by 7 bases, and 16 bases separated the two germline ends. The CDR3 protein is CASRYTRGRQPQHF. In DNA form, the CDR3 reads TGTGCCAGCAGATATACCAGGGGAAGACAGCCCCAGCATTTT.

This clone was seen more than once but under ten times. The sample contains more than one DNA sequence encoding this CDR3. The chain uses TRBV7-3 and TRBJ2-3, with unresolved D. CDR3 length: 13 amino acids. The germline V gene has CDR1 SGHTA and CDR2 FQGTGA. Trimming stripped 3 bases from V and 3 bases from J, with 7 bases between. This CDR3 reads CASSLFGTDTQYF. CDR3 DNA sequence: TGTGCCAGCAGCTTGTTCGGTACAGATACGCAGTATTTT.

This clone was seen more than once but under ten times. The chain combines TRBV1 with TRBJ1-4; the table's D call TRBD1 went unverified against the DNA. TRBV1 is flagged as a pseudogene. The CDR3 has 16 amino acids. The CDR3: CTSSLPTQGSSEKLFF. CDR3 nucleotide sequence: TGCACCAGCAGCCTTCCAACTCAGGGGAGTAGTGAAAAACTGTTTTTT.

In regard to this clone: The sample has other DNA sequences that encode this CDR3 too. The J gene is TRBJ1-1, the V gene TRBV9, with D unresolved. This CDR3 is built from 14 residues. V shed 2 bases and J shed 0 bases, with 8 bases lying between them. The germline V gene has CDR1 SGDLS and CDR2 YYNGEE. In nucleotides, the CDR3 is TGTGCCAGCAGCGTGGAGGCCATGAACACTGAAGCTTTCTTT. This encodes CASSVEAMNTEAFF.

This chain uses TRBV29-1 with TRBJ2-3; 10 positions agree with TRBD2. CDR3 size: 13 residues. The germline V gene encodes CDR1 SQVTM and CDR2 ANQGSEA. Trimming at V came to 6 bases and at J to 14 bases, leaving 14 bases not matched to a gene. CDR3 residues: CSVVAGGLIIRYF. Here the CDR3 DNA reads TGCAGCGTCGTAGCGGGAGGTTTAATTATTCGGTATTTT.

The chain is built from TRBV6-6 and TRBJ2-3, with D perhaps assigned TRBD1 or TRBD2 (6 bases each). V lost 7 bases and J 3 bases, leaving 11 bases between the germline ends. The CDR3 runs to 13 residues. Germline values: CDR1 MNHNY, CDR2 SVGAGI (reference sequence). The CDR3 DNA follows: TGTGCCAGCATCCGGGGGCGGACAGATACGCAGTATTTT. As protein: CASIRGRTDTQYF.

This clone has just a few counts. The chain carries TRBV28 and TRBJ2-3, with unresolved D. Per germline, CDR1 MDHEN and CDR2 SYDVKM. The germline V and J ends were trimmed by 5 bases and 3 bases, with 9 bases remaining between them. This CDR3 comprises 13 residues. The DNA of the CDR3 is TGTGCCAGCAGTGCAGGAGTGACAGATACGCAGTATTTT. It is translated as CASSAGVTDTQYF.

This clone was counted between two and nine times. V gene TRBV7-8 combines with J gene TRBJ2-5; tentatively, D is TRBD1 or TRBD2 (6 bases each). Per germline, CDR1 SGHVS and CDR2 FQNEAQ. Trimming pared 2 bases from V and 1 base from J, leaving 11 bases between. The CDR3 contains 15 residues. The CDR3 coding sequence is TGTGCCAGCAGCTTATCCCGGGGGCTCCAAGAGACCCAGTACTTC. Translated: CASSLSRGLQETQYF.

The V and J genes are TRBV18 and TRBJ2-7; D is possibly TRBD2 (5 bases). The CDR3 has 14 residues. Germline CDR1 and CDR2: KGHSH and LQKENI. The V end lost 4 bases, the J end lost 2 bases, and 12 bases lay between the germline ends. The CDR3 region has the DNA TGTGCCAGCTCACTAAATACCGGGGCCTACGAGCAGTACTTC. It codes for CASSLNTGAYEQYF.

This clone was observed many times. The chain is built from TRBV15 and TRBJ2-5; the match to TRBD1 covers 9 bases. V shed 3 bases and J 5 bases; nucleotides not matched to a gene: 13. Germline values: CDR1 LNHNV, CDR2 YYDKDF (reference sequence). The CDR3 extends over 17 amino acids. DNA of the CDR3: TGTGCCACCAGCAGTGACGGGACAGGGCACGTCGGGGAGACCCAGTACTTC. This gives the protein CATSSDGTGHVGETQYF.

There are a few counts of this clone. This chain connects TRBV4-1 to TRBJ1-3; D gene unclear. The ends were cut back, 2 bases at V and 0 bases at J, with 8 bases in the middle. Germline CDR1 is MGHRA and CDR2 is YSYEKL. This CDR3 is built from 15 residues. The CDR3 nucleotides read TGCGCCAGCAGCCAATTCGTTATCTCTGGAAACACCATATATTTT. Translation: CASSQFVISGNTIYF.

This clone has a handful of counts. This rearrangement joins TRBV5-1 to TRBJ2-5; unclear D gene. There are 13 residues in the CDR3. V lost 8 bases and J lost 1, with 12 bases in between. Germline-derived CDR1 and CDR2 are SGHRS and YFSETQ. The chain's CDR3 is CASCIGGQETQYF. CDR3 in DNA: TGCGCCAGTTGTATCGGCGGCCAAGAGACCCAGTACTTC.

This clone turned up a few times. The rearrangement joins TRBV29-1 to TRBJ2-3; perhaps TRBD2 as D (6 bases). V was trimmed by 6 bases and J by 0 bases, leaving 7 bases between them. This CDR3 has 12 residues. CDR1 is SQVTM and CDR2 is ANQGSEA in the germline V gene. This CDR3 reads CSVRESTDTQYF. The CDR3 region has the DNA TGCAGCGTCCGGGAGAGCACAGATACGCAGTATTTT.

The J gene is TRBJ2-5, the V gene TRBV5-6, with D tentatively TRBD1 or TRBD2 (6 bases each). The CDR3 runs 15 residues. Trimming stripped 2 bases from V and 5 bases from J, with 16 bases between. The germline V gene has CDR1 SGHDT and CDR2 YYEEEE. CDR3 in amino acids: CASSFQGRSQETQYF. DNA of the CDR3: TGTGCCAGCAGCTTTCAGGGGAGGTCGCAGGAGACCCAGTACTTC.

This clone was detected only a few times. V is TRBV7-2 and J is TRBJ2-3; perhaps TRBD1 as D (5 bases). The CDR3 totals 16 residues. V lost 2 bases and J lost 2, with 14 bases in between. Germline CDR1 and CDR2: SGHTA and FQGNSA. CDR3 protein: CASSLLGQGITDTQYF. The CDR3 nucleotides are TGTGCCAGCAGCTTACTCGGGCAGGGCATCACAGATACGCAGTATTTT.

The rearrangement links TRBV4-1 to TRBJ1-6; TRBD1 matches 11 bases. Germline loops: CDR1 MGHRA, CDR2 YSYEKL. V shed 0 bases, J shed 10 bases, and the junction held 5 bases outside the gene matches. The CDR3 extends over 16 amino acids. The CDR3 spells CASSQDFGTGGSPLHF. In DNA, the CDR3 is TGCGCCAGCAGCCAAGACTTCGGGACAGGGGGATCACCCCTCCACTTT.

This clone was seen a few times. The chain uses TRBV19 and TRBJ1-4, with TRBD1 as a possible D gene (6 bases). CDR1 LNHDA and CDR2 SQIVND come from the germline V gene (reference sequence). V shed 7 bases and J shed 10 bases, with 19 bases lying between them. The CDR3 runs to 14 residues. The CDR3 sequence is CASTSHWTDGKLFF. Written as DNA, the CDR3 is TGTGCCAGTACTTCCCATTGGACAGACGGAAAACTGTTTTTT.

This clone was detected a few times. The chain carries TRBV18 and TRBJ1-6, with 7 bases identical to TRBD1. V lost 1 base, J lost 5 bases, and 5 bases stayed unmatched. The CDR3 totals 16 residues. The germline CDR1 and CDR2 sequences are KGHSH and LQKENI. DNA for the CDR3: TGTGCCAGCTCACCACGGCGAACAGGGGATAATTCACCCCTCCACTTT. It yields the protein CASSPRRTGDNSPLHF. Drawing the rest from reference TRBV18 and TRBJ1-6, the complete variable domain is NAGVMQNPRHLVRRRGQEARLRCSPMKGHSHVYWYRQLPEEGLKFMVYLQKENIIDESGMPKERFSAEFPKEGPSILRIQQVVRGDSAAYFCASSPRRTGDNSPLHFGNGTRLTVT.

The gene calls are TRBV7-9 and TRBJ1-1, with a weak D call TRBD1 (5 bases). CDR3 size: 13 residues. Looked up from germline, CDR1 is SEHNR and CDR2 is FQNEAQ (reference sequence). V lost 5 bases to trimming and J lost 0 bases, with 7 bases between them. Here the CDR3 DNA reads TGTGCCAGCAGCCAACAGGTGAACACTGAAGCTTTCTTT. This codes for CASSQQVNTEAFF.

V and J are TRBV25-1 and TRBJ2-3; D gene ambiguous. V lost 6 bases and J 2 bases, leaving 12 bases between the germline ends. This CDR3 has 14 amino acids. In germline, CDR1 is MGHDK, CDR2 SYGVNS. The CDR3 bases are TGTGCCAGCAGCGCCGCAAAACCCACAGATACGCAGTATTTT. It is translated as CASSAAKPTDTQYF.

This clone was observed at least ten times. This rearrangement joins TRBV7-9 to TRBJ1-2; the D is unclear. V was shortened by 4 bases and J by 5 bases, with 5 bases between the two germline ends. CDR1 is SEHNR and CDR2 is FQNEAQ in the germline V gene (reference sequence). The CDR3 covers 11 residues. CDR3 loop: CASSYGYGYTF. CDR3 coding DNA: TGTGCCAGCAGCTATGGATATGGCTACACCTTC.

This clone was seen only a few times. The chain links TRBV27 to TRBJ2-3; 7 bases line up with TRBD1. From germline, CDR1 is MNHEY and CDR2 SMNVEV (reference sequence). Trimming took 5 bases from V and 2 from J; bases not matched to a gene: 7. The CDR3 has 15 amino acids. CDR3 region: CASSPRTGYTDTQYF. DNA of the CDR3: TGTGCCAGCAGTCCTCGGACAGGTTACACAGATACGCAGTATTTT.

This clone was seen more than once but under ten times. The genes are TRBV2 and TRBJ2-3; D call uncertain. The ends were cut back, 6 bases at V and 3 bases at J, with 13 bases in the middle. The CDR3 contains 14 residues. Germline CDR1 is SNHLY and CDR2 is FYNNEI. CDR3 bases: TGTGCCAGCAGCCTAGAGTCTGGGACAGATACGCAGTATTTT. Amino acids: CASSLESGTDTQYF.